A selection of T cell receptor beta chains follows, all from one sample in a study of early T cells in non-severe SARS-CoV-2 infection. TCRdb ran MiXCR on the 5' RACE reads and lists one entry per CDR3 protein. The sample includes 65,000 to 85,000 distinct CDR3 sequences, more than 8% of them seen just once. The specimen comprised whole blood, sampled at baseline. The receptors were gathered from an adult who was a healthcare worker with PCR-confirmed SARS-CoV-2 infection or an uninfected control (not recorded which). The CDR3 runs from the conserved cysteine through the conserved F or W. The order of the fields is J gene, D gene, V gene, clone size, CDR3 protein, CDR3 DNA. The D gene is left open where the match is weak. A clone size is listed for some rows: how often the clone was seen (once, few, many), or a class if it is expanded.

>TRBJ2-1|-|TRBV6-2/TRBV6-3|many
CAAAFQPNEQFF
TGTGCCGCAGCTTTCCAACCCAATGAGCAGTTCTTC
>TRBJ2-1|TRBD2|TRBV20-1|many
CSALIGTRGINEQFF
TGCAGTGCTTTGATCGGGACTAGGGGTATCAATGAGCAGTTCTTC
>TRBJ2-2|-|TRBV20-1|few
CSARDPDNTGELFF
TGCAGTGCTAGAGATCCAGATAACACCGGGGAGCTGTTTTTT
>TRBJ1-1|TRBD1|TRBV18|many
CASSPSGDRANTEAFF
TGTGCCAGCTCACCATCGGGGGACAGGGCAAACACTGAAGCTTTCTTT
>TRBJ2-7|TRBD2|TRBV7-2|many
CASSRIGGRADEQYF
TGTGCCAGCAGCCGGATCGGGGGGAGGGCCGACGAGCAGTACTTC
>TRBJ2-3|-|TRBV10-3|-
CAISESEGSTDTQYF
TGTGCCATCAGTGAGTCTGAGGGAAGCACAGATACGCAGTATTTT
>TRBJ1-2|-|TRBV4-2|many
CASSPQRQTNYGYTF
TGTGCCAGCAGCCCACAACGCCAAACTAACTATGGCTACACCTTC
>TRBJ2-5|TRBD1|TRBV7-3|many
CASSLYAGGAETQYF
TGTGCCAGCAGCTTATATGCAGGGGGCGCGGAGACCCAGTACTTC
>TRBJ2-2|TRBD2|TRBV7-8|few
CASSLGTSGYTGELFF
TGTGCCAGCAGCCTGGGGACTAGCGGGTACACCGGGGAGCTGTTTTTT
>TRBJ2-2|-|TRBV4-1|-
CASSRQTGNTGELFF
TGCGCCAGCAGCCGTCAGACGGGGAACACCGGGGAGCTGTTTTTT
>TRBJ1-1|-|TRBV18|-
CASSLAGGLSTEAFF
TGTGCCAGCTCACTAGCGGGGGGGCTGAGCACTGAAGCTTTCTTT
>TRBJ1-5|TRBD1|TRBV6-6|-
CASKRTGDSNQPQHF
TGTGCCAGCAAGCGGACAGGGGATAGCAATCAGCCCCAGCATTTT
>TRBJ1-1|-|TRBV7-2|-
CASSPRGRADMNTEAFF
TGTGCCAGCAGCCCCAGGGGCAGGGCGGATATGAACACTGAAGCTTTCTTT
>TRBJ1-6|-|TRBV25-1|-
CASLGGYNSPLHF
TGTGCCAGCCTGGGGGGATATAATTCACCCCTCCACTTT
>TRBJ1-1|-|TRBV28|few
CASGLNTEAFF
TGTGCCAGCGGGCTGAACACTGAAGCTTTCTTT
>TRBJ2-1|TRBD2|TRBV9|many
CASSEHRGLAGHEQFF
TGTGCCAGCAGCGAACACAGGGGCCTAGCGGGACATGAGCAGTTCTTC
>TRBJ2-5|-|TRBV6-1|few
CASTSQPTKETQYF
TGTGCCAGCACTAGTCAACCTACAAAAGAGACCCAGTACTTC
>TRBJ1-5|TRBD1|TRBV6-5|few
CASSRTGASNQPQHF
TGTGCCAGCAGCCGGACAGGAGCTAGCAATCAGCCCCAGCATTTT
>TRBJ2-7|TRBD2|TRBV7-2|-
CASSPSGLATYEQYF
TGTGCCAGCAGTCCCTCTGGACTAGCAACGTACGAGCAGTACTTC
>TRBJ2-3|TRBD2|TRBV20-1|-
CSARFEGGHSPQYF
TGCAGTGCTAGGTTTGAGGGAGGGCATAGCCCGCAGTATTTT
>TRBJ2-1|-|TRBV28|-
CASSPIGAGLPLDNEQFF
TGTGCCAGCAGTCCGATTGGAGCGGGCCTCCCTCTTGACAATGAGCAGTTCTTC
>TRBJ2-1|TRBD2|TRBV7-6|few
CASSLALAGVNRNEQFF
TGTGCCAGCAGCTTAGCACTAGCGGGAGTAAATCGCAATGAGCAGTTCTTC
>TRBJ2-1|-|TRBV4-2|many
CASSQDRNPGEQFF
TGTGCCAGCAGCCAAGATCGGAACCCTGGGGAGCAGTTCTTC
>TRBJ1-2|-|TRBV29-1|-
CSVVNNYGYTF
TGCAGCGTTGTTAATAACTATGGCTACACCTTC
>TRBJ2-5|-|TRBV12-3/TRBV12-4|-
CASSLSETQYF
TGTGCCAGCAGTTTATCAGAGACCCAGTACTTC
>TRBJ2-1|TRBD2|TRBV28|-
CASTISGLAGGNEQFF
TGTGCCAGCACTATCTCAGGACTAGCGGGAGGCAATGAGCAGTTCTTC
>TRBJ2-5|TRBD2|TRBV7-2|few
CASSPQPSGQETQYF
TGTGCCAGCAGCCCCCAACCTAGCGGACAAGAGACCCAGTACTTC
>TRBJ1-2|-|TRBV12-3/TRBV12-4|few
CASSQTRQVQGNGYTF
TGTGCCAGCAGCCAAACCAGACAGGTCCAAGGGAATGGCTACACCTTC